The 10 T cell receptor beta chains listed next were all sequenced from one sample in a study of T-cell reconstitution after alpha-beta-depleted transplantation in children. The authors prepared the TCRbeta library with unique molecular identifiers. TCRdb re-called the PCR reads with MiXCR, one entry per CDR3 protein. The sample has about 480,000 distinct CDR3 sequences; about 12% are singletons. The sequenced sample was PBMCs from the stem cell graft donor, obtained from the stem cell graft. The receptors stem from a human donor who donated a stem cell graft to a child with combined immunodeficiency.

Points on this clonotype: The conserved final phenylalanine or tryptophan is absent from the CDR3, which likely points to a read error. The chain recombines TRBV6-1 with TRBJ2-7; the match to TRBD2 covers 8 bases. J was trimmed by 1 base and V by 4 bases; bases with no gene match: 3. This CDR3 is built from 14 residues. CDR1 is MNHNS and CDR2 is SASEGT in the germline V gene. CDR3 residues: CASSGSGMSYEQYC. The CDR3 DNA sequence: TGTGCCAGCAGTGGTAGCGGGATGTCCTACGAGCAGTACTGC.

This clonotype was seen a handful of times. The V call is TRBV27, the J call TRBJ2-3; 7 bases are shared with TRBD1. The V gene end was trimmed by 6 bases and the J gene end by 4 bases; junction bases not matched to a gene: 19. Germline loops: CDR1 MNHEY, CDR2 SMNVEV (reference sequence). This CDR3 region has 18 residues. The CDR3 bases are TGTGCCAGCAGCACATTAGATGGTCGACAGGGAATTCCAGATACGCAGTATTTT. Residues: CASSTLDGRQGIPDTQYF.

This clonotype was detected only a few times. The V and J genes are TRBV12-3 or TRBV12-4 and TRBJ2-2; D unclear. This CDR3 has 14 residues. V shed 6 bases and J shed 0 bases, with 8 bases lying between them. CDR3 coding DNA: TGTGCCAGCAGAGAACCTTCGAACACCGGGGAGCTGTTTTTT. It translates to CASREPSNTGELFF.

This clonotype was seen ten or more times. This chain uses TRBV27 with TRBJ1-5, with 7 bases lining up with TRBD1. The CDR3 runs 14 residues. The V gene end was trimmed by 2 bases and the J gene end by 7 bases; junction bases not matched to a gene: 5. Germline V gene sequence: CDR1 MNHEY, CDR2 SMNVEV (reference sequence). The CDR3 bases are TGTGCCAGCAGTTTAACAGGGGTCTTCCAGCCCCAGCATTTT. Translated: CASSLTGVFQPQHF.

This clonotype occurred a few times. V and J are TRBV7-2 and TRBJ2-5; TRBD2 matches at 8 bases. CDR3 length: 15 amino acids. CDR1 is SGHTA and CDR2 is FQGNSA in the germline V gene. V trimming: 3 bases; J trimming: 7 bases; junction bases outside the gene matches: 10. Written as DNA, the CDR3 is TGTGCCAGCAGCTTCGTGACGGGGGGGTTATTGACCCAGTACTTC. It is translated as CASSFVTGGLLTQYF.

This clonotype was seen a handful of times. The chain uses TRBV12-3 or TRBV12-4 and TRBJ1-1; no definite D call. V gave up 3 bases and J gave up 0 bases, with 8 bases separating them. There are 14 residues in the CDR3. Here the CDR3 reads CASSFSFVNTEAFF. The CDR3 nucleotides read TGTGCCAGCAGTTTTAGCTTTGTGAACACTGAAGCTTTCTTT.

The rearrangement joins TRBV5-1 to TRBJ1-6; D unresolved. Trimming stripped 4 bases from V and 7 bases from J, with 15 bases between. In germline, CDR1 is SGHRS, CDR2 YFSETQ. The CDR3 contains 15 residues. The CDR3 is CASSPDGVQNSPLHF. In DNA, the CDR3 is TGCGCCAGCAGCCCGGATGGGGTCCAGAATTCACCCCTCCACTTT.

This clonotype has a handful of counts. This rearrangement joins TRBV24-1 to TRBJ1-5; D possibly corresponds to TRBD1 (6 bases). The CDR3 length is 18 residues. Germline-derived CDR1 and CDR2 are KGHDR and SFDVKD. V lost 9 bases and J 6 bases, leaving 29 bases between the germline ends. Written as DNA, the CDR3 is TGTGCCACCCGACATCAGGACTGTGGGGGAGGGGGATGTCAGCCCCAGCATTTT. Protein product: CATRHQDCGGGGCQPQHF.

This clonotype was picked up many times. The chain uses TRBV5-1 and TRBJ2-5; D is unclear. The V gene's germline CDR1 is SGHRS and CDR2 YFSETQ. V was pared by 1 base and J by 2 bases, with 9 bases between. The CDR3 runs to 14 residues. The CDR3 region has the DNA TGCGCCAGCAGCTTGACGGCAACTCAAGAGACCCAGTACTTC. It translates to CASSLTATQETQYF.

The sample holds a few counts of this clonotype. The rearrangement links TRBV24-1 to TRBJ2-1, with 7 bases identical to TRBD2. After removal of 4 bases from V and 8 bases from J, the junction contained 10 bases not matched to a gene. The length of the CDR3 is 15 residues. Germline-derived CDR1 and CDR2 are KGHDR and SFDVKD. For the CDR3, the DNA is TGTGCCACCAGTGACCCGGGGGAGGGCCGTTATGAGCAGTTCTTC. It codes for CATSDPGEGRYEQFF.